This T cell receptor beta chain was captured by sequencing in a study of shared clonotypes between healthy human individuals. Only Caucasian adults living in Nashville, Tennessee served as donors. This table comes from immunoSEQ multiplex PCR, and its TCRdb copy is limited to in-frame clones, with some not included. This sample has around 2,000,000 clones, with about 95% found just once. Study observations and caveats: Depth was large, yet rarefaction showed that sorted-subset sequencing was incomplete.

Germline loops: CDR1 SGHDT, CDR2 YYEEEE. Germline trimming cut 2 bases from V and 7 bases from J; bases unmatched to any gene: 4. This CDR3 has 15 amino acids. As for this clone: What it binds is unknown.

Specimen: naive CD4+ T cells sorted from blood. Subset indicated: CD45RA+ positively selected. The receptor comes from a man between 18 and 29 years old in good health. The chain has TRBV5-6 and TRBJ2-2; 11 nucleotides line up with TRBD2. The CDR3: CASSLPTSGNGELFF. DNA of the CDR3: TGTGCCAGCAGCTTACCGACTAGCGGGAACGGGGAGCTGTTTTTT.